This TCR beta chain was recorded in a study of blood T cell repertoires in COVID-19. Turning to the study itself: The study drew acute and convalescent COVID-19 samples from the United States, Italy and Spain. T cells, B-cell-depleted T cells, or PBMCs supplied cDNA or gDNA.

The V and J ends lost 0 bases and 9 bases, in that order; junction bases with no gene match: 8. Germline assignment: CDR1 MNHEY and CDR2 SMNVEV (reference sequence). The CDR3 is made up of 16 amino acids. Produced via immunoSEQ multiplex PCR; TCRdb's table is partial and in-frame only. The sample consists of 150,000 to 200,000 clones, about 82% of them appearing once. Enrolled through a virtual design, the participants were between roughly 18 and 100 years of age and came from roughly 22 US areas. This sequence joins TRBV27 and TRBJ2-2; 9 bases are shared with TRBD2. The clonotype comes from a woman younger than 45 who had recovered from COVID-19. Input material: PBMCs or T cells enriched from blood (not recorded which). Here the CDR3 DNA reads TGTGCCAGCAGTTTATCGAACCGCGGGAGGGCCTGGGAGCTGTTTTTT. The encoded protein is CASSLSNRGRAWELFF.